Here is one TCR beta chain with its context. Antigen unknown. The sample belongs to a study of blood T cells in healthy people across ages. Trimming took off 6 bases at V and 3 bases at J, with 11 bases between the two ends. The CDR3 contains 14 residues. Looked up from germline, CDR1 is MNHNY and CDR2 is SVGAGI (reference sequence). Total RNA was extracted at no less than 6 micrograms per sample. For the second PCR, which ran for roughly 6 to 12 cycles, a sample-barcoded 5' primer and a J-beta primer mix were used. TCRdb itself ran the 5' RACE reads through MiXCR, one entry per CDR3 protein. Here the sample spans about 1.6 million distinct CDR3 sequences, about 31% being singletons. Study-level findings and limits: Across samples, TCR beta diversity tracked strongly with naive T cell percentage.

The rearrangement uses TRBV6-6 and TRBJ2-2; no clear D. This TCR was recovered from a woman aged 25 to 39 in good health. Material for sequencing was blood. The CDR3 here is CASSPVKDTGELFF. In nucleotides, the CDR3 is TGTGCCAGCAGCCCCGTGAAGGACACCGGGGAGCTGTTTTTT.